This T cell receptor (beta chain) was captured by sequencing in a study of shared T cell receptors in the human thymus. Produced via immunoSEQ multiplex PCR; TCRdb's table is partial and in-frame only. Of some 720,000 clones detected, roughly 90% appear once; the ten largest clones hold approximately 0.011%. The CDR3 spans 15 residues. The trim removed 4 bases at V and 0 bases at J, leaving 6 bases unmatched. Germline V gene lookup returns CDR1 SGDLS and CDR2 YYNGEE. In addition, the sample was reused for a study of human thymus T cells. That work contributes: The sample donors, healthy Finnish infants, were having corrective surgery for congenital heart defects. Gene usage (both V and J) appeared biased in thymic and blood repertoires. The related literature has documented a marked overlap of thymic repertoires among unrelated individuals.

This receptor was obtained from a boy under two years old with a congenital heart defect. Sequencing was performed on thymocytes. The chain has TRBV9 and TRBJ2-7; 8 bases match TRBD1. CDR3 bases: TGTGCCAGCAGCCTGGGACAGGCTTTCTCCTACGAGCAGTACTTC. Protein: CASSLGQAFSYEQYF.